This TCR beta chain is drawn from a study of cytomegalovirus exposure and HLA in healthy donors. Regarding the study as a whole: In a later analysis, 15,000 to 20,000 TCR beta sequences were associated with HLA alleles at 0.05 false discovery rate. Later on, an analysis found that several of the most significant clusters appeared to be linked to common viral pathogens, which included parvovirus B19. Testing in vitro showed three CMV-associated chains specific for CMV antigens.

This PCR relied on a set of 60 Vbeta primers and 13 Jbeta primers. The method was immunoSEQ multiplex PCR; TCRdb's version includes in-frame clones alone and lacks a portion of them. The data contain 170,000 or so clones, just under 80% of them singletons. With regard to this clone: The antigen is unknown.

Germline CDR1 and CDR2: MNHEY and SVGAGI. The CDR3 totals 14 residues. V lost 4 bases, J lost 2 bases, and 9 bases lay in between. The chain is built from TRBV6-5 and TRBJ1-5; weak D call: TRBD1 (5 bases). The sample was PBMCs. This TCR derives from a woman aged 45-60 years in good health and CMV-seropositive. The CDR3 DNA sequence: TGTGCCAGCAGTTCGGTCAGGGGCAATCAGCCCCAGCATTTT. Amino acids: CASSSVRGNQPQHF.